This TCR beta chain was documented in a study of blood T cell repertoires in COVID-19. Study background: The United States, Italy and Spain provided the acute and convalescent COVID-19 samples. T cells, B-cell-depleted T cells, or PBMCs provided the cDNA or gDNA that served as material.

The assay was immunoSEQ multiplex PCR, and TCRdb's table has in-frame clones only and misses some. Among about 64,000 clones, 70% to 90% were seen once, and the ten largest hold approximately 3.6%. Between the trimmed V and J ends, which lost 3 bases and 2 bases, there was a span of 14 bases. This CDR3 spans 16 amino acids. The V gene's germline CDR1 is MGHDK and CDR2 SYGVNS. The chain combines TRBV25-1 with TRBJ2-1, with D perhaps TRBD1 (6 bases). This receptor was identified in a man between 65 and 80 years old with acute or convalescent COVID-19. Sequencing input: peripheral blood. DNA of the CDR3: TGTGCCAGCAGTGATACAGGGCTCAGGGCCTACAATGAGCAGTTCTTC. Translation: CASSDTGLRAYNEQFF.